Each of the 27 T cell receptor beta chains below was sequenced from the same sample in a study of T cells in Graves' hyperthyroidism and ophthalmopathy. The investigators amplified TCR beta CDR3 regions from RNA transcripts. TCR CDR3 underwent first-round RT-PCR with the HTBI primer set. TCRdb re-called the multiplex PCR reads through MiXCR, storing one row per CDR3 protein. Of hundreds of thousands of distinct CDR3 sequences listed, 13% to 15% were seen once; the top ten hold roughly 19%. The sample taken for sequencing was blood. The receptors originated from a woman aged 60-75 years with Graves' ophthalmopathy.

This clonotype was observed a handful of times. The chain joins TRBV20-1 to TRBJ2-7, with D possibly called TRBD1 or TRBD2 (5 bases each). Per the germline V gene, CDR1 is DFQATT and CDR2 is SNEGSKA (reference sequence). There are 14 residues in the CDR3. The germline V and J ends were trimmed by 6 bases and 0 bases, with 15 bases remaining between them. DNA for the CDR3: TGCAGTGCCAAACCGGGACGCAGCTCCTACGAGCAGTACTTC. Encoded protein: CSAKPGRSSYEQYF.

The rearrangement uses TRBV2 and TRBJ1-3, with unresolved D. Trimming shortened V by 6 bases and J by 0 bases, and 9 bases separated the two germline ends. The germline CDR1 and CDR2 sequences are SNHLY and FYNNEI. This CDR3 is built from 14 residues. The CDR3 sequence: CASRTGLSGNTIYF. DNA for the CDR3: TGTGCCAGCAGAACTGGACTCTCTGGAAACACCATATATTTT.

This clonotype was counted many times. The rearrangement joins TRBV7-6 to TRBJ2-3; D is ambiguous. The CDR3 sequence is 13 residues long. The V gene's germline CDR1 is SGHVS and CDR2 FNYEAQ. V was clipped by 1 base and J by 4 bases, with 6 bases between them. The CDR3 spells CASSLEVADTQYF. CDR3 coding DNA: TGTGCCAGCAGCTTAGAGGTAGCAGATACGCAGTATTTT.

This clonotype was observed at least ten times. The chain joins TRBV18 to TRBJ2-1, with 13 bases identical to TRBD2. This CDR3 comprises 16 residues. Germline V gene data show CDR1 as KGHSH and CDR2 as LQKENI. The V gene end was trimmed by 10 bases and the J gene end by 7 bases; junction bases not matched to a gene: 13. Written as DNA, the CDR3 is TGTGCCACGACGGCCGGACTAGCGGGAGTTGGAAATGAGCAGTTCTTC. Protein sequence: CATTAGLAGVGNEQFF.

This clonotype was found many times. V gene TRBV2 combines with J gene TRBJ2-7, with TRBD1 matching over 10 bases. V was pared by 6 bases and J by 4 bases, with 6 bases of the junction left unmatched. The CDR3 contains 14 residues. Germline V gene lookup returns CDR1 SNHLY and CDR2 FYNNEI. CDR3 loop: CASRMGQGQYEQYF. CDR3 bases: TGTGCCAGCAGGATGGGACAGGGGCAATACGAGCAGTACTTC.

At least ten counts were recorded for this clonotype. J is TRBJ2-1 and V is TRBV12-5, with no clear D. Trimming stripped 6 bases from V and 9 bases from J, with 15 bases between. The length of the CDR3 is 13 residues. Per germline, CDR1 LGHNT and CDR2 FRNRAP. The CDR3 protein is CASGPDLIGEQFF. The CDR3 bases are TGTGCTAGTGGCCCCGATTTAATCGGTGAGCAGTTCTTC.

This clonotype was detected ten times or more. The J gene is TRBJ1-5, the V gene TRBV2; 11 bases are shared with TRBD1. The V gene's germline CDR1 is SNHLY and CDR2 FYNNEI. Trimming at V came to 10 bases and at J to 6 bases, leaving 11 bases not matched to a gene. The CDR3 runs 15 residues. The CDR3, as DNA: TGTGCCACCACAGCCGGGACAGGGGGAAGTCAGCCCCAGCATTTT. Protein product: CATTAGTGGSQPQHF.

The rearrangement uses TRBV28 and TRBJ2-3, with 11 bases matching TRBD2. V was pared by 5 bases and J by 2 bases, with 6 bases of the junction left unmatched. This CDR3 comprises 16 residues. Per germline, CDR1 MDHEN and CDR2 SYDVKM. CDR3 loop: CASSPSSGRNTDTQYF. The CDR3 DNA sequence: TGTGCCAGCAGTCCCTCTAGCGGGAGGAACACAGATACGCAGTATTTT.

This clonotype was detected many times. V gene TRBV5-1 combines with J gene TRBJ2-2; a weak D match, TRBD2 (6 bases). V was trimmed by 3 bases and J by 7 bases, leaving 13 bases between them. The CDR3 totals 14 residues. In germline, CDR1 is SGHRS, CDR2 YFSETQ. Here the CDR3 reads CASSSSVYGGELFF. The CDR3 DNA sequence: TGCGCCAGCAGCTCTAGCGTTTATGGCGGGGAGCTGTTTTTT.

CDR3 protein: CASSPKTSGTYNEQFF. The CDR3, as DNA: TGTGCCAGCAGCCCGAAGACTAGCGGGACTTACAATGAGCAGTTCTTC. The chain links TRBV9 to TRBJ2-1, with TRBD2 matching over 11 bases. The CDR3 extends over 16 amino acids. Germline lookup yields CDR1 SGDLS and CDR2 YYNGEE. J lost 4 bases, V lost 4 bases, and 7 bases had no gene match. Full variable domain (missing parts from reference TRBV9 and TRBJ2-1): DSGVTQTPKHLITATGQRVTLRCSPRSGDLSVYWYQQSLDQGLQFLIQYYNGEERAKGNILERFSAQQFPDLHSELNLSSLELGDSALYFCASSPKTSGTYNEQFFGPGTRLTVL.

The sample holds many counts of this clonotype. CDR3 sequence reads: CASSLRQYSNQPQHF. In nucleotides, the CDR3 is TGTGCCAGCAGCTTACGGCAGTATAGCAATCAGCCCCAGCATTTT. The chain joins TRBV7-2 to TRBJ1-5; D unresolved. Germline values: CDR1 SGHTA, CDR2 FQGNSA. The germline V and J ends were trimmed by 2 bases and 0 bases, with 8 bases remaining between them. This CDR3 is built from 15 residues.

This clonotype was recorded a few times. The rearrangement links TRBV7-2 to TRBJ2-1, with a tentative D call TRBD2 (6 bases). Looked up from germline, CDR1 is SGHTA and CDR2 is FQGNSA. V lost 3 bases, J lost 5 bases, and 14 bases lay in between. This CDR3 comprises 15 residues. CDR3 DNA: TGTGCCAGCAGCTTGATGGCTAGCGCGGACAATGAGCAGTTCTTC. Its protein is CASSLMASADNEQFF.

V gene TRBV25-1 combines with J gene TRBJ2-7, with 8 bases identical to TRBD1. Germline V gene lookup returns CDR1 MGHDK and CDR2 SYGVNS. This CDR3 contains 12 residues. J gave up 6 bases and V 3 bases, and 1 base lay outside the gene matches. Written as DNA, the CDR3 is TGTGCCAGCAGTGACAGGGGGCGCGAGCAGTACTTC. Protein sequence: CASSDRGREQYF.

In this sample, this clonotype turned up a few times. This chain links TRBV6-6 with TRBJ1-1; D unclear. The V end was cut by 0 bases, the J end by 0 bases, with 5 bases between. The CDR3 is 14 amino acids. CDR1 is MNHNY, CDR2 SVGAGI, per germline (reference sequence). The CDR3 protein is CASSYSSLNTEAFF. CDR3 in DNA: TGTGCCAGCAGTTACTCTTCCTTGAACACTGAAGCTTTCTTT.

This clonotype occurred a few times. The chain links TRBV6-9 to TRBJ1-4; 11 bases align to TRBD1. The germline V gene encodes CDR1 MNHGY and CDR2 SVAAGI. The trim removed 3 bases at V and 7 bases at J, leaving 4 bases unmatched. The CDR3 is made up of 15 amino acids. As DNA, the CDR3 is TGTGCCAGCAGTTACCGGACAGGGGGCAGTGAAAAACTGTTTTTT. Translated: CASSYRTGGSEKLFF.

The V gene is TRBV20-1, the J gene TRBJ2-7, with 8 bases lining up with TRBD2. The CDR3 spans 16 residues. The trim removed 3 bases at V and 5 bases at J, leaving 15 bases unmatched. Germline V gives CDR1 DFQATT, CDR2 SNEGSKA (reference sequence). This CDR3 is CSASRGAGALGDEQYF. In nucleotides, the CDR3 is TGCAGTGCTAGTAGGGGAGCGGGAGCCCTCGGGGACGAGCAGTACTTC.

This clonotype was detected ten times or more. CDR3 in amino acids: CASSLGGWEDTQYF. The CDR3 DNA follows: TGTGCCAGCAGCCTGGGAGGGTGGGAAGATACGCAGTATTTT. The chain carries TRBV5-6 and TRBJ2-3; TRBD2 matches at 7 bases. V gave up 4 bases and J gave up 5 bases; unmatched junction bases: 7. The CDR3 spans 14 residues. Germline loops: CDR1 SGHDT, CDR2 YYEEEE. Variable domain in full (rest from reference TRBV5-6 and TRBJ2-3): DAGVTQSPTHLIKTRGQQVTLRCSPKSGHDTVSWYQQALGQGPQFIFQYYEEEERQRGNFPDRFSGHQFPNYSSELNVNALLLGDSALYLCASSLGGWEDTQYFGPGTRLTVL.

The chain has TRBV12-3 or TRBV12-4 and TRBJ2-1, with TRBD1 identical over 8 bases. The CDR3 runs to 12 residues. V lost 3 bases and J lost 13; bases outside the gene matches: 5. The CDR3 region is CASSLDRVVQFF. DNA of the CDR3: TGTGCCAGCAGTTTGGACAGGGTTGTCCAGTTCTTC.

The chain has TRBV6-2 or TRBV6-3 and TRBJ1-1; 7 bases align to TRBD1. This CDR3 has 13 amino acids. V was clipped by 7 bases and J by 4 bases; unmatched bases: 6. Germline values: CDR1 MNHEY, CDR2 SVGEGT. CDR3 loop: CASTSDRITEAFF. DNA of the CDR3: TGTGCCAGCACCTCGGACAGGATCACTGAAGCTTTCTTT.

About this clonotype: A much more abundant neighbour one base away suggests this may be a read error. It is likely a read error, because the conserved phenylalanine at the end of the CDR3 is missing. The chain is built from TRBV12-5 and TRBJ1-6; TRBD1 matches at 10 bases. CDR1 and CDR2 from the germline V gene are LGHNT and FRNRAP. The CDR3 runs to 15 residues. Trimming took 4 bases from V and 10 from J; bases not matched to a gene: 7. The CDR3 region is CASGYSGTGASPLHL. In nucleotides, the CDR3 is TGTGCTAGTGGTTACTCCGGGACAGGGGCCTCACCCCTCCACCTT.

This clonotype has just a few counts. The gene calls are TRBV6-1 and TRBJ1-2; TRBD1 might be the D (5 bases). The CDR3 is made up of 15 amino acids. Germline V lookup: CDR1 MNHNS, CDR2 SASEGT. V was shortened by 1 base and J by 2 bases, with 11 bases between the two germline ends. As DNA, the CDR3 is TGTGCCAGCAGTGAAGAGGCAGGGCTAAACTATGGCTACACCTTC. This sequence encodes CASSEEAGLNYGYTF.

This clonotype has a handful of counts. The rearrangement joins TRBV29-1 to TRBJ2-6, with 10 positions matching TRBD2. Germline V gives CDR1 SQVTM, CDR2 ANQGSEA. The J segment lost 3 bases and the V segment lost 6 bases, leaving 14 bases of the junction unmatched. The CDR3 totals 18 residues. CDR3 residues: CSVLEPAGGPFGANVLTF. DNA of the CDR3: TGCAGCGTCCTCGAACCAGCGGGAGGGCCATTTGGGGCCAACGTCCTGACTTTC.

This clonotype was picked up many times. J is TRBJ2-7 and V is TRBV18; no clear D. Per germline, CDR1 KGHSH and CDR2 LQKENI. Trimming left V 5 bases short and J 6 bases short, with 11 bases between. The CDR3 is 12 amino acids. The chain's CDR3 is CASSTPTGEQYF. For the CDR3, the DNA is TGTGCCAGCTCAACCCCAACCGGCGAGCAGTACTTC.

This clonotype was found many times. The chain couples TRBV18 to TRBJ2-7, with D possibly matching TRBD2 (6 bases). The V gene lost 2 bases and the J gene lost 6 bases, with 14 bases spanning the gap. The V gene's germline CDR1 is KGHSH and CDR2 LQKENI. The CDR3 is 14 residues long. The CDR3 DNA follows: TGTGCCAGCTCACCAACAACGGGAGAGGGCGAGCAGTACTTC. Its protein is CASSPTTGEGEQYF.

On this clonotype itself: One end of the junction does not line up with germline, which may come from a read error. The chain recombines TRBV7-8 with TRBJ2-7; the D is unclear. Germline V CDR1 and CDR2: SGHVS, FQNEAQ. The CDR3 contains 14 residues. Here the CDR3 reads CASSLGAAHYEQHF. The CDR3 coding sequence is TGTGCCAGCAGCTTAGGGGCCGCGCACTACGAGCAGCACTTC.

This clonotype was counted at least ten times. V gene TRBV29-1 combines with J gene TRBJ2-7, with D unresolved. The V and J ends lost 4 bases and 2 bases respectively, with 9 bases between them. Per the germline V gene, CDR1 is SQVTM and CDR2 is ANQGSEA. The CDR3 totals 12 residues. CDR3 sequence: CSVVMGTYEQYF. CDR3 sequence (DNA): TGCAGCGTTGTGATGGGAACCTACGAGCAGTACTTC.

There are a few counts of this clonotype. V and J are TRBV10-3 and TRBJ2-4; D might be TRBD2 (5 bases). The germline CDR1 and CDR2 sequences are ENHRY and SYGVKD. The length of the CDR3 is 13 residues. V lost 6 bases to trimming and J lost 9 bases, with 15 bases between them. CDR3: CAIRPGELSIQYF. CDR3 coding DNA: TGTGCCATCAGACCTGGGGAGCTTAGCATTCAGTACTTC.